The entry that follows covers one TCR beta chain sequence. Its antigen is not identified. The CDR3 spans 14 residues. Trimming removed 8 bases from V and 5 bases from J; junction bases left unmatched: 10. The record originates from a study of blood T cells in healthy people across ages. Notes on the study in general: The study found more naive CD4+ cells and higher diversity in long-lived than aged donors.

With a J-beta primer mix and a sample-barcoded 5' primer, a second PCR ran 7 to 11 cycles. TCRdb reanalysed the 5' RACE reads using MiXCR and keeps one entry per CDR3 protein. The table shows 790,000 or so distinct CDR3 sequences, with 45% to 70% occurring only once. The receptor was isolated from a man aged 35 to 55 in good health. Source material: blood. The V gene is TRBV12-3 or TRBV12-4, the J gene TRBJ2-3; 7 nucleotides align to TRBD1. This CDR3 is CASYRDSPQDTQYF. The DNA for the CDR3 is TGTGCCAGCTACCGGGACAGCCCGCAAGATACGCAGTATTTT.